This note documents a single T cell receptor (beta chain) sequence. TCRdb keeps only in-frame clones here, not all; method: immunoSEQ multiplex PCR. The repertoire includes 140,000 or so clones, around 87% of them detected once, and about 11% sits in the top ten. These data originate in a study of blood T cell repertoires in COVID-19. For the study at large: T cells, B-cell-depleted T cells, or PBMCs provided the cDNA or gDNA that served as material.

Germline CDR1 and CDR2: SGHAT and FQNNGV. V lost 3 bases, J lost 8 bases, and 6 bases stayed unmatched. The CDR3 loop spans 14 amino acids. Everyone who took part was about 18 to 90 years old, and they came from 24 US areas. The clonotype was recovered from a man aged 60-69 years who had recovered from COVID-19. The chain employs TRBV11-2 and TRBJ1-3; the match to TRBD1 covers 8 bases. Sequencing input: PBMCs or T cells enriched from blood (not recorded which). CDR3 residues: CASSFIGQGHTIYF. CDR3 DNA: TGTGCCAGCAGCTTTATCGGACAGGGCCACACCATATATTTT.